The 5 T cell receptor beta chains below were found in one sample sequenced in a study of cytomegalovirus exposure and HLA in healthy donors. Amplification used 60 Vbeta primers and 13 Jbeta primers. Data came from immunoSEQ multiplex PCR; TCRdb stores just in-frame clones and leaves some out. The table has tens of thousands of clones, 80% to 90% seen once. Sequences were obtained from PBMCs. These receptors were obtained from a woman aged 25 to 39 in good health and CMV-seronegative.

The chain links TRBV25-1 to TRBJ2-7; 7 bases line up with TRBD1. J lost 0 bases, V lost 3 bases, and 2 bases had no gene match. Per germline, CDR1 MGHDK and CDR2 SYGVNS. CDR3 length: 14 amino acids. CDR3 DNA sequence: TGTGCCAGCAGTGACCGGGACAGCTCCTACGAGCAGTACTTC. Protein product: CASSDRDSSYEQYF.

This clone was counted once. The same CDR3 also results from other DNA sequences found in this sample. This sequence joins TRBV19 and TRBJ1-1; TRBD1 aligns across 9 bases. Germline CDR1 LNHDA, CDR2 SQIVND (reference sequence). Trimming removed 8 bases from V and 5 bases from J; junction bases left unmatched: 9. There are 14 residues in the CDR3. CDR3 nucleotides: TGTGCCAGTGCCGTTACAGGGGGCTTAACTGAAGCTTTCTTT. This gives the protein CASAVTGGLTEAFF.

The chain combines TRBV4-1 with TRBJ2-7; D is unclear. V was clipped by 3 bases and J by 10 bases, with 10 bases between them. Looked up from germline, CDR1 is MGHRA and CDR2 is YSYEKL. This CDR3 contains 11 residues. CDR3 DNA: TGCGCCAGCAGCCACGGCGGCAGTCAGTACTTC. Amino acid sequence: CASSHGGSQYF.

The chain carries TRBV5-1 and TRBJ2-7; 10 nucleotides match TRBD1. Germline V gene data show CDR1 as SGHRS and CDR2 as YFSETQ. J gave up 5 bases and V 3 bases, and 5 bases lay outside the gene matches. The CDR3 sequence is 14 residues long. Written as DNA, the CDR3 is TGCGCCAGCAGCTCGGGACAGGGGATGAACGAGCAGTACTTC. Translation: CASSSGQGMNEQYF.

This sequence joins TRBV10-3 and TRBJ1-1; the match to TRBD1 covers 7 bases. The CDR3 loop spans 15 amino acids. V shed 8 bases, J shed 1 base, and the junction held 10 bases outside the gene matches. Per germline, CDR1 ENHRY and CDR2 SYGVKD. CDR3: CAIARGTDKNTEAFF. The CDR3 nucleotides read TGTGCCATCGCCCGGGGGACAGATAAGAACACTGAAGCTTTCTTT.